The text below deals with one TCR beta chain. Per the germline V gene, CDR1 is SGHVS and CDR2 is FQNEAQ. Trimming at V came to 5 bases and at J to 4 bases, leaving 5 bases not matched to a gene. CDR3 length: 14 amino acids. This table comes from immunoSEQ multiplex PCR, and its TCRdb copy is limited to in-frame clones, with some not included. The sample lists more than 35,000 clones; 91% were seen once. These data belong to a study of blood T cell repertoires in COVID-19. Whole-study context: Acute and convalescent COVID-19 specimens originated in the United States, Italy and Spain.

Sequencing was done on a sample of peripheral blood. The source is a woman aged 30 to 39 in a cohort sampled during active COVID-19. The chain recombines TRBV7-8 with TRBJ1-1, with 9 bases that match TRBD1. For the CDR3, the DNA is TGTGCCAGCAGCCTATCGACAGGGGGCACTGAAGCTTTCTTT. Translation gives CASSLSTGGTEAFF. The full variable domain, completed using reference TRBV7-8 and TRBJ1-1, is GAGVSQSPRYKVAKRGQDVALRCDPISGHVSLFWYQQALGQGPEFLTYFQNEAQLDKSGLPSDRFFAERPEGSVSTLKIQRTQQEDSAVYLCASSLSTGGTEAFFGQGTRLTVV.